These 31 T cell receptor beta chains came from one sample sequenced in a study of T cells in Graves' hyperthyroidism and ophthalmopathy. The TCR beta CDR3 regions underwent amplification using RNA transcripts as the source. First-round RT-PCR of the TCR CDR3 relied on the HTBI primer set. TCRdb analysed the multiplex PCR reads with MiXCR anew, one entry per CDR3 protein. Found here are about 500,000 distinct CDR3 sequences, approximately 15% of them singletons; the top ten hold less than 20%. The sample consisted of blood. The receptors stem from a woman in her late teens or twenties with Graves' hyperthyroidism.

The chain uses TRBV10-3 and TRBJ2-5; D gene unclear. V gave up 6 bases and J gave up 1 base, with 9 bases separating them. CDR1 and CDR2 from the germline V gene are ENHRY and SYGVKD. This CDR3 spans 13 amino acids. The CDR3 bases are TGTGCCATCAGCTTAGGGCTCCAAGAGACCCAGTACTTC. Translating it yields CAISLGLQETQYF.

This clonotype showed up many times. This sequence joins TRBV27 and TRBJ2-7; TRBD2 aligns across 13 bases. Germline-derived CDR1 and CDR2 are MNHEY and SMNVEV (reference sequence). V was pared by 5 bases and J by 0 bases, with 13 bases of the junction left unmatched. This CDR3 comprises 19 residues. The CDR3 DNA sequence: TGTGCCAGCAGTGCCATTAAAGGACTAGCGGGAGTTTTCTCCTACGAGCAGTACTTC. Protein: CASSAIKGLAGVFSYEQYF.

This clonotype came up a few times. V is TRBV6-5 and J is TRBJ1-5; TRBD1 agrees at 7 bases. The CDR3 extends over 15 amino acids. Germline-derived CDR1 and CDR2 are MNHEY and SVGAGI. J gave up 7 bases and V 0 bases, and 6 bases lay outside the gene matches. The CDR3 DNA is TGTGCCAGCAGTTACTCGATGACAGGGCGGCAGCCCCAGCATTTT. It is translated as CASSYSMTGRQPQHF.

This clonotype has at least ten counts. The chain employs TRBV27 and TRBJ2-7; 9 bases line up with TRBD2. The CDR3 consists of 15 residues. The trim removed 0 bases at V and 4 bases at J, leaving 4 bases unmatched. Germline V gene lookup returns CDR1 MNHEY and CDR2 SMNVEV (reference sequence). The CDR3 nucleotides read TGTGCCAGCAGTTTATCGAGGCGGGAGGGATACGAGCAGTACTTC. Translated: CASSLSRREGYEQYF.

The chain links TRBV7-8 to TRBJ1-1; 7 bases match TRBD1. The CDR3 is 14 residues long. Trimming at V came to 5 bases and at J to 3 bases, leaving 6 bases not matched to a gene. Germline V gene lookup returns CDR1 SGHVS and CDR2 FQNEAQ. The CDR3 coding sequence is TGTGCCAGCAGCAAAACAGGGGACTACACTGAAGCTTTCTTT. This sequence encodes CASSKTGDYTEAFF.

J is TRBJ2-3 and V is TRBV4-1, with TRBD1 matching 8 bases. In germline, CDR1 is MGHRA, CDR2 YSYEKL. The V and J ends lost 5 bases and 6 bases, in that order; junction bases with no gene match: 16. The CDR3 runs to 17 residues. The CDR3 DNA follows: TGCGCCAGCAGCGCGCTTACGACAGGGGCCGGCGTTGATACGCAGTATTTT. This translates into CASSALTTGAGVDTQYF.

The sample holds many counts of this clonotype. The CDR3 protein is CASNSGVSETQYF. The CDR3 DNA sequence: TGTGCCAGCAACTCCGGAGTATCAGAGACCCAGTACTTC. The rearrangement joins TRBV12-3 or TRBV12-4 to TRBJ2-5; D call uncertain. CDR3 length: 13 amino acids. V was clipped by 7 bases and J by 4 bases, with 13 bases between them.

This clonotype was observed at least ten times. The chain carries TRBV18 and TRBJ2-7; TRBD2 agrees at 9 bases. In germline, CDR1 is KGHSH, CDR2 LQKENI. The CDR3 length is 13 residues. Trimming cost V 5 bases and J 7 bases; bases outside gene matches: 6. CDR3 nucleotide sequence: TGTGCCAGCTCAGCTAGCGGGGCTGGGGAGCAGTACTTC. Residues: CASSASGAGEQYF.

The chain carries TRBV10-3 and TRBJ1-5, with D possibly matching TRBD1 (6 bases). This CDR3 has 14 residues. Looked up from germline, CDR1 is ENHRY and CDR2 is SYGVKD. Trimming cost V 6 bases and J 5 bases, with 14 bases left between them. In nucleotides, the CDR3 is TGTGCCATCAGCCTCTCAGGGGAGGATCAGCCCCAGCATTTT. This gives the protein CAISLSGEDQPQHF.

This clonotype came up many times. The rearrangement joins TRBV7-8 to TRBJ2-1; possibly TRBD1 or TRBD2 for D (6 bases each). V was trimmed by 9 bases and J by 0 bases, leaving 15 bases between them. The CDR3 extends over 15 amino acids. The germline V gene encodes CDR1 SGHVS and CDR2 FQNEAQ. The CDR3 sequence: CASNQGGYSYNEQFF. DNA for the CDR3: TGTGCCAGTAATCAAGGGGGGTACTCCTACAATGAGCAGTTCTTC.

The chain uses TRBV7-6 and TRBJ2-1; the D gene could be TRBD1 or TRBD2 (5 bases each). Germline V CDR1 and CDR2: SGHVS, FNYEAQ. This CDR3 contains 14 residues. V was clipped by 8 bases and J by 0 bases, with 11 bases between them. This CDR3 is CASGGGGSYNEQFF. DNA of the CDR3: TGTGCCAGCGGGGGTGGCGGCTCCTACAATGAGCAGTTCTTC.

In its sample, this clonotype was seen a few times. V and J are TRBV5-1 and TRBJ2-7; TRBD2 aligns across 7 bases. The germline V gene encodes CDR1 SGHRS and CDR2 YFSETQ. Trimming took 3 bases from V and 4 from J; bases not matched to a gene: 7. This CDR3 has 14 amino acids. The CDR3 region has the DNA TGCGCCAGCAGCTCCCGAGCGGGAAGGTACGAGCAGTACTTC. Translating gives CASSSRAGRYEQYF. Variable domain in full (rest from reference TRBV5-1 and TRBJ2-7): KAGVTQTPRYLIKTRGQQVTLSCSPISGHRSVSWYQQTPGQGLQFLFEYFSETQRNKGNFPGRFSGRQFSNSRSEMNVSTLELGDSALYLCASSSRAGRYEQYFGPGTRLTVT.

The chain joins TRBV19 to TRBJ1-5, with D unresolved. Trimming stripped 7 bases from V and 6 bases from J, with 16 bases between. This CDR3 contains 14 residues. From germline, CDR1 is LNHDA and CDR2 SQIVND (reference sequence). This CDR3 is CASNDRNFGQPQHF. The CDR3 DNA follows: TGTGCCAGTAATGACCGTAATTTTGGTCAGCCCCAGCATTTT. Variable domain in full (rest from reference TRBV19 and TRBJ1-5): DGGITQSPKYLFRKEGQNVTLSCEQNLNHDAMYWYRQDPGQGLRLIYYSQIVNDFQKGDIAEGYSVSREKKESFPLTVTSAQKNPTAFYLCASNDRNFGQPQHFGDGTRLSIL.

This clonotype was seen ten or more times. The chain uses TRBV11-3 and TRBJ2-5; no firm D call. The V end was cut by 2 bases, the J end by 1 base, with 11 bases between. CDR3 length: 15 residues. Germline V gives CDR1 SGHNT, CDR2 YENEEA. CDR3: CASSLFEGPQETQYF. The DNA for the CDR3 is TGTGCCAGCAGCTTATTTGAAGGACCCCAAGAGACCCAGTACTTC.

This clonotype came up many times. The chain has TRBV27 and TRBJ2-1; TRBD2 matches 8 bases. Germline CDR1 is MNHEY and CDR2 is SMNVEV (reference sequence). This CDR3 is 15 amino acids long. V lost 5 bases and J lost 3; bases outside the gene matches: 6. CDR3 sequence: CASSPLAGYYNEQFF. The CDR3 DNA follows: TGTGCCAGCAGTCCCTTAGCGGGATACTACAATGAGCAGTTCTTC.

In this sample, this clonotype turned up a few times. The DNA for the CDR3 is TGTGCCAGCATCAAGTTCGGACTAAACACAGATACGCAGTATTTT. This gives the protein CASIKFGLNTDTQYF. The genes are TRBV12-3 or TRBV12-4 and TRBJ2-3; TRBD2 is a possible D gene (6 bases). V lost 7 bases, J lost 2 bases, and 16 bases lay in between. The CDR3 covers 15 residues.

This clonotype was observed a few times. V and J are TRBV6-1 and TRBJ2-3; 9 bases map to TRBD2. The CDR3 runs to 17 residues. The V and J ends lost 3 bases and 2 bases, in that order; junction bases with no gene match: 9. Germline CDR1 reads MNHNS; CDR2 reads SASEGT. CDR3 in DNA: TGTGCCAGCAGTGATGGATGGTTAGCGGGAGTCACAGATACGCAGTATTTT. This translates into CASSDGWLAGVTDTQYF.

This clonotype was seen repeatedly, ten times or more. The chain uses TRBV30 and TRBJ1-1; tentatively, D is TRBD1 (5 bases). V lost 1 base to trimming and J lost 4 bases, with 7 bases between them. The CDR3 runs 12 residues. Germline CDR1 and CDR2: GTSNPN and SVGIG (reference sequence). CDR3 region: CAWSGTGTEAFF. The CDR3, as DNA: TGTGCCTGGAGTGGTACAGGCACTGAAGCTTTCTTT.

V and J are TRBV6-4 and TRBJ2-2, with 8 bases matching TRBD1. Germline values: CDR1 MRHNA, CDR2 SNTAGT. The CDR3 totals 17 residues. Trimming removed 10 bases from V and 1 base from J; junction bases left unmatched: 14. Here the CDR3 DNA reads TGTGCCACCATACAAGCACCCGACAGGGGGAACACCGGGGAGCTGTTTTTT. Protein: CATIQAPDRGNTGELFF.

This clonotype appeared many times. The chain has TRBV3-1 and TRBJ2-5; 9 bases match TRBD2. CDR3 length equals 14 residues. With V trimmed by 1 base and J by 5 bases, 2 bases remained unmatched. Germline CDR1 reads LGHDT; CDR2 reads YNNKEL (reference sequence). CDR3 sequence reads: CASSQAREGETQYF. Here the CDR3 DNA reads TGTGCCAGCAGCCAAGCGCGGGAGGGTGAGACCCAGTACTTC.

At least ten counts were recorded for this clonotype. The chain links TRBV5-1 to TRBJ2-7; 13 nucleotides align to TRBD2. The CDR3 has 17 residues. Looked up from germline, CDR1 is SGHRS and CDR2 is YFSETQ. The junction had 11 bases not matched to a gene; V was cut back by 4 bases and J by 4 bases. CDR3 sequence (DNA): TGCGCCAGCAGCCTAACTCCCGGGACTAGCGGGACTTACGAGCAGTACTTC. As protein: CASSLTPGTSGTYEQYF. Combining the CDR3 with reference TRBV5-1 and TRBJ2-7 gives the whole variable domain KAGVTQTPRYLIKTRGQQVTLSCSPISGHRSVSWYQQTPGQGLQFLFEYFSETQRNKGNFPGRFSGRQFSNSRSEMNVSTLELGDSALYLCASSLTPGTSGTYEQYFGPGTRLTVT.

This clonotype was detected ten times or more. The chain joins TRBV5-1 to TRBJ2-2; D call uncertain. V was cut by 1 base and J by 6 bases, with 7 bases left in between. Germline values: CDR1 SGHRS, CDR2 YFSETQ. This CDR3 region has 13 residues. The CDR3 region is CASSLRQAGELFF. In DNA, the CDR3 is TGCGCCAGCAGCTTGCGGCAGGCCGGGGAGCTGTTTTTT.

This clonotype has at least ten counts. The chain is built from TRBV24-1 and TRBJ2-7; perhaps TRBD2 as D (6 bases). Germline loops: CDR1 KGHDR, CDR2 SFDVKD. This CDR3 contains 15 residues. V dropped 3 bases and J dropped 6 bases, with 17 bases sitting between them. The CDR3 sequence is CATSDGSRMGGEQYF. CDR3 nucleotides: TGTGCCACCAGTGATGGGTCCAGGATGGGGGGCGAGCAGTACTTC.

This sequence joins TRBV28 and TRBJ1-1; D might be TRBD1 (5 bases). Trimming removed 6 bases from V and 1 base from J, with 18 bases in between. The CDR3 covers 16 residues. Germline V gives CDR1 MDHEN, CDR2 SYDVKM. The CDR3, as DNA: TGTGCCAGCAGGGGCGGGGACTTGAGACCGAACACTGAAGCTTTCTTT. It codes for CASRGGDLRPNTEAFF.

At least ten counts were recorded for this clonotype. This chain joins TRBV7-2 and TRBJ2-2, with a possible D match to TRBD2 (6 bases). Between the trimmed V and J ends, which lost 5 bases and 1 base, there was a span of 11 bases. The CDR3 is 15 residues long. The germline V gene has CDR1 SGHTA and CDR2 FQGNSA. The CDR3 sequence is CASSPLRGNTGELFF. CDR3 in DNA: TGTGCCAGCAGCCCCTTGCGGGGGAACACCGGGGAGCTGTTTTTT.

This clonotype was observed a handful of times. This CDR3 is CAWGEQGEAFF. CDR3 nucleotides: TGTGCCTGGGGCGAGCAGGGTGAAGCTTTCTTT. V and J are TRBV30 and TRBJ1-1; D might be TRBD1 (5 bases). Trimming removed 5 bases from V and 7 bases from J, with 11 bases in between. The germline CDR1 and CDR2 sequences are GTSNPN and SVGIG (reference sequence). The CDR3 contains 11 residues.

This clonotype was observed at least ten times. As DNA, the CDR3 is TGTGCCAGCAGTTTAGGGTTTAGGGTGTCACCCCTCCACTTT. It yields the protein CASSLGFRVSPLHF. The chain has TRBV27 and TRBJ1-6; D gene unclear. Looked up from germline, CDR1 is MNHEY and CDR2 is SMNVEV (reference sequence). V was trimmed by 2 bases and J by 10 bases, leaving 12 bases between them. The CDR3 is 14 amino acids.

This clonotype was recorded at least ten times. The V gene is TRBV24-1, the J gene TRBJ2-3; D is ambiguous. Per the germline V gene, CDR1 is KGHDR and CDR2 is SFDVKD. This CDR3 spans 15 amino acids. Trimming left V 7 bases short and J 0 bases short, with 13 bases between. The CDR3 sequence is CATRKGTSSTDTQYF. The CDR3 nucleotides are TGTGCCACCAGGAAAGGCACATCGAGCACAGATACGCAGTATTTT.

This clonotype was recorded many times. The chain recombines TRBV11-2 with TRBJ1-1; D is unclear. Germline CDR1 and CDR2: SGHAT and FQNNGV. V was cut by 1 base and J by 1 base, with 10 bases left in between. The CDR3 contains 15 residues. The CDR3 coding sequence is TGTGCCAGCAGCTTAGGAGTCCCGCAGAACACTGAAGCTTTCTTT. It codes for CASSLGVPQNTEAFF.

This clonotype was counted between two and nine times. The CDR3 DNA reads as TGTGCCAGCAGTTCGGGGGACGGAGGGCGGGCTTTCTTT. The encoded protein is CASSSGDGGRAFF. The chain carries TRBV7-3 and TRBJ1-1; TRBD1 is a possible D gene (5 bases). Germline values: CDR1 SGHTA, CDR2 FQGTGA. V lost 6 bases, J lost 11 bases, and 19 bases lay in between. The CDR3 sequence is 13 residues long.

This clonotype was recorded many times. The chain is built from TRBV10-3 and TRBJ2-7; weak D call: TRBD2 (6 bases). The germline V gene encodes CDR1 ENHRY and CDR2 SYGVKD. Trimming took 3 bases from V and 6 from J, leaving 15 bases between them. This CDR3 has 14 amino acids. In DNA form, the CDR3 reads TGTGCCATCAGTGACGGAGGGGATCGGGGCGAGCAGTACTTC. Its translation: CAISDGGDRGEQYF.